The clone carrying this TCR beta chain was detected a few times. Its cognate antigen is unknown. Approximately 87 million PBMCs went into genomic DNA for unsorted samples. Profiling relied on immunoSEQ multiplex PCR, and the TCRdb table lists in-frame clones only, not all of them. The repertoire holds about 560,000 clones, with just over 75% as singletons. V lost 2 bases and J lost 0, with 11 bases in between. This CDR3 has 16 amino acids. Looked up from germline, CDR1 is KGHSH and CDR2 is LQKENI. The sample belongs to a study of shared clonotypes between healthy human individuals. Study-wide results and limits: Genetic and exposure-history diversity was limited by the small donor number.

The rearrangement uses TRBV18 and TRBJ1-5; D not certain. The source of this sequence is a woman between 40 and 50 years old in good health. Some clones in this sample may be carry-over from other donors' samples. Specimen: PBMCs. This chain's CDR3 is CASSPSPPGSNQPQHF. The CDR3 DNA reads as TGTGCCAGCTCACCAAGCCCCCCAGGTAGCAATCAGCCCCAGCATTTT.